Listed here are 5 T cell receptor beta chains from one sample, sequenced in a study of response to subunit inactivated influenza vaccine. TCRdb called the RT-PCR reads again in MiXCR, with one record for every CDR3 protein. Counted here are 550,000 to 800,000 distinct CDR3 sequences, more than 11% occurring once; the ten biggest clones make up 5.5% to 7%. Sequenced material: PBMCs from blood, taken around two weeks before vaccination. The receptors derive from a man between 45 and 60 years old who received an inactivated influenza vaccine.

This clonotype appeared a few times. The chain recombines TRBV7-7 with TRBJ2-2; 9 bases are a match to TRBD2. CDR1 SSHAT and CDR2 FNYEAQ come from the germline V gene (reference sequence). CDR3 length: 16 amino acids. V lost 5 bases to trimming and J lost 7 bases; unmatched junction nucleotides: 11. The DNA for the CDR3 is TGTGCCAGCAGCCCACGGGCTAGCGGGATCCACGGGGAGCTGTTTTTT. Translating it yields CASSPRASGIHGELFF.

This clonotype occurred a few times. The rearrangement links TRBV9 to TRBJ2-1; the match to TRBD2 covers 9 bases. CDR1 is SGDLS, CDR2 YYNGEE, per germline. The CDR3 consists of 18 residues. V gave up 3 bases and J gave up 0 bases; unmatched junction bases: 10. Here the CDR3 reads CASSASRLAASSYNEQFF. The CDR3 DNA follows: TGTGCCAGCAGCGCCTCAAGACTAGCGGCAAGCTCCTACAATGAGCAGTTCTTC.

This clonotype has just a few counts. The chain joins TRBV7-6 to TRBJ2-7, with TRBD1 matching 9 bases. The CDR3 totals 13 residues. The germline V gene has CDR1 SGHVS and CDR2 FNYEAQ. V lost 6 bases to trimming and J lost 3 bases; unmatched junction nucleotides: 3. The CDR3 loop reads CASRWDRVYEQYF. CDR3 DNA sequence: TGTGCCAGCAGATGGGACAGGGTCTACGAGCAGTACTTC.

There are a few counts of this clonotype. The chain links TRBV7-8 to TRBJ2-1; D uncertain. This CDR3 region has 14 residues. The V end lost 7 bases, the J end lost 8 bases, and 18 bases lay between the germline ends. From germline, CDR1 is SGHVS and CDR2 FQNEAQ. The CDR3 coding sequence is TGTGCCAGCACCCCGGGTGGGTCTGGCGATGAGCAGTTCTTC. As protein: CASTPGGSGDEQFF.

J is TRBJ2-5 and V is TRBV4-3; a possible D gene is TRBD2 (7 bases). This CDR3 contains 17 residues. Germline V gene lookup returns CDR1 LGHNA and CDR2 YSLEER. Deletions cut 0 bases from V and 2 bases from J, with 16 bases between. As DNA, the CDR3 is TGCGCCAGCAGCCAAGATCCCCGGGGAGGGGGACAAGAGACCCAGTACTTC. Translation gives CASSQDPRGGGQETQYF.